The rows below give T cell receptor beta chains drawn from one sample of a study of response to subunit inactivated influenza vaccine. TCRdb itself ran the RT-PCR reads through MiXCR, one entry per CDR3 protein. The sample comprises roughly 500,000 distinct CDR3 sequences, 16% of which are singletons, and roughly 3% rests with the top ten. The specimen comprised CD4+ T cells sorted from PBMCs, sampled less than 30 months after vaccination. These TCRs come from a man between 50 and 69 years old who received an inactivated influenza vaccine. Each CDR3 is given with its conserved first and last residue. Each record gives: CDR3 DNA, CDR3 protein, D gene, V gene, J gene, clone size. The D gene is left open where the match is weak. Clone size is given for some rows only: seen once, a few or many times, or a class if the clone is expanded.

TGCAGTGCTAGAGGAGTAGATACGCAGTATTTT,CSARGVDTQYF,.,TRBV20-1,TRBJ2-3,few
TGTGCCAGCAGTTATGTCCCGAACCAGCCCCAGCATTTT,CASSYVPNQPQHF,.,TRBV12-3/TRBV12-4,TRBJ1-5,.
TGCAGTGCTAGAGGGGGCGGGAGGAACACTGAAGCTTTCTTT,CSARGGGRNTEAFF,.,TRBV20-1,TRBJ1-1,many
TGTGCCAGCAGCTTAGCCAGGGCCAATGAGCAGTTCTTC,CASSLARANEQFF,.,TRBV7-9,TRBJ2-1,few
TGTGCCAGCAGTCAACCGCCTCAAGAGACCCAGTACTTC,CASSQPPQETQYF,.,TRBV12-3/TRBV12-4,TRBJ2-5,few
TGTGCCAGCAGTCGGACAGGCAAGGGCAAGCTGTTTTTT,CASSRTGKGKLFF,TRBD1,TRBV12-3/TRBV12-4,TRBJ2-2,.
TGTGCCAGCAGCCTATGGCCAGGGGACGAAAAACTGTTTTTT,CASSLWPGDEKLFF,.,TRBV7-2,TRBJ1-4,few
TGTGCCAGCAGTTCCGCCGGTGAGCAGTACTTC,CASSSAGEQYF,.,TRBV27,TRBJ2-7,.
TGCAGCCGACTAGCGGAAAGCACAGATACGCAGTATTTT,CSRLAESTDTQYF,TRBD2,TRBV20-1,TRBJ2-3,.
TGTGCCAGCAGGCCGGGACAGGACGCCTACGAGCAGTACTTC,CASRPGQDAYEQYF,TRBD1,TRBV12-3/TRBV12-4,TRBJ2-7,few
TGTGCCAGCAGCTCTCATAGCGGGATCGCTCAGTACTTC,CASSSHSGIAQYF,TRBD2,TRBV12-3/TRBV12-4,TRBJ2-4,.
TGCAGTGCCGTGCGGGGTACTAATGAAAAACTGTTTTTT,CSAVRGTNEKLFF,.,TRBV20-1,TRBJ1-4,few
TGTGCCAGCAGATCCTTCGGGGCCGGGGAGCTGTTTTTT,CASRSFGAGELFF,.,TRBV25-1,TRBJ2-2,.
TGTGCCAGCAGTGATCGACAGTGGAATTCACCCCTCCACTTT,CASSDRQWNSPLHF,.,TRBV25-1,TRBJ1-6,many
TGTGCCAGCAGCTCATCCGGGACAGGGCTCGGCGAGCAGTACTTC,CASSSSGTGLGEQYF,TRBD1,TRBV11-3,TRBJ2-7,.
TGCGCCAGCAGTGACCCTAGGGGGTCTGGCTACACCTTC,CASSDPRGSGYTF,.,TRBV10-2,TRBJ1-2,few
TGTGCCAGCAGTTCCCCGACTAGCAGCAATGAGCAGTTCTTC,CASSSPTSSNEQFF,TRBD2,TRBV6-5,TRBJ2-1,.
TGTGCCAGCAGCTTCGACAGGGGGCCCCGTGAGCAGTTCTTC,CASSFDRGPREQFF,TRBD1,TRBV11-2,TRBJ2-1,.
TGTGCCAGGGGCCCGGGGACCTCCCCAGATACGCAGTATTTT,CARGPGTSPDTQYF,.,TRBV5-5,TRBJ2-3,.
TGTGCCAGCAGCTTAGTTTGGGGAAACAATGAGCAGTTCTTC,CASSLVWGNNEQFF,.,TRBV11-2,TRBJ2-1,many
TGTGCCAGCAGTCTGGACAGGGGGGGCCTTCTAGAGACCCAGTACTTC,CASSLDRGGLLETQYF,TRBD1,TRBV27,TRBJ2-5,.
TGTGCCAGCCGCCCCCTGGCGAATACGAACACCGGGGAGCTGTTTTTT,CASRPLANTNTGELFF,.,TRBV9,TRBJ2-2,few
TGTGCCAGCAGCTTAGGCGTCAACCGGGGGACAGATACGCAGTATTTT,CASSLGVNRGTDTQYF,.,TRBV7-2,TRBJ2-3,.
TGTGCCAGCAGCTTATTTATTGGTTCTGGGGAGCTGTTTTTT,CASSLFIGSGELFF,.,TRBV11-2,TRBJ2-2,.
TGCAGTGCTATGGATGGAAACACCATATATTTT,CSAMDGNTIYF,.,TRBV20-1,TRBJ1-3,.
TGTGCCAGCTCACCAGGGGCAACTGGAAACACCATATATTTT,CASSPGATGNTIYF,.,TRBV18,TRBJ1-3,.
TGTGCCAGCAGCCCTTGGCTAGCGGGCGATTATGACTACAATGAGCAGTTCTTC,CASSPWLAGDYDYNEQFF,TRBD2,TRBV3-1,TRBJ2-1,.
TGTGCCAGCAGTTTATCTACGGGGGCCAACGTCCTGACTTTC,CASSLSTGANVLTF,.,TRBV27,TRBJ2-6,.
TGCGCCAGCAGCCTGACAGGGGGCTTAAACGAGCAGTACTTC,CASSLTGGLNEQYF,TRBD1,TRBV4-1,TRBJ2-7,few
TGCAGTGCCCCGGGACAGGGATCCCCCCAGCCCCAGCATTTT,CSAPGQGSPQPQHF,TRBD1,TRBV20-1,TRBJ1-5,many
TGCGCCAGCAGCCAAGTTCTGCGGGAAAAACTGTTTTTT,CASSQVLREKLFF,.,TRBV4-1,TRBJ1-4,once
TGTGCCATCAGTTTGGACGGACGATCGAATTCACCCCTCCACTTT,CAISLDGRSNSPLHF,.,TRBV10-3,TRBJ1-6,.
TGTGCCAGCAGTGCCTTGAGTTGGGAACCTACGGCAGATACGCAGTATTTT,CASSALSWEPTADTQYF,.,TRBV12-3/TRBV12-4,TRBJ2-3,once
TGTGCCACCAGTGATTCGGCAAGAGCGAACACCGGGGAGCTGTTTTTT,CATSDSARANTGELFF,.,TRBV24-1,TRBJ2-2,many
TGTGCCAGTAGTATAGTCAGACAGGGAGTCAAAAACATTCAGTACTTC,CASSIVRQGVKNIQYF,TRBD1,TRBV19,TRBJ2-4,.
TGCGCCAGCAGCCGCGAATATACTGGGGACCCAAGCTCCTACGAGCAGTACTTC,CASSREYTGDPSSYEQYF,.,TRBV4-3,TRBJ2-7,few
TGTGCCAGCAGCCCGGACAGGGTAGGAGAGCAGTACTTC,CASSPDRVGEQYF,TRBD1,TRBV5-4,TRBJ2-7,few
TGTGCCAGCAGGTCCCGTACAGGGGGTTGGGATACGCAGTATTTT,CASRSRTGGWDTQYF,TRBD1,TRBV12-3/TRBV12-4,TRBJ2-3,.
TGCAGTGCTACCAATGACAGGGTCACGGTCTACGAGCAGTACTTC,CSATNDRVTVYEQYF,TRBD1,TRBV20-1,TRBJ2-7,.
TGTGCCAGCATGAGCGGGGGAACAGATACGCAGTATTTT,CASMSGGTDTQYF,TRBD2,TRBV25-1,TRBJ2-3,few
TGCAGTGCCGGGTCGGTTAGCAATCAGCCCCAGCATTTT,CSAGSVSNQPQHF,.,TRBV20-1,TRBJ1-5,.
TGTGCCAGCAGCCAATTTGATGAAAAACTGTTTTTT,CASSQFDEKLFF,.,TRBV3-1,TRBJ1-4,few
TGTGCCAGCAGCCCCCAGGGGCGGGGTCCTTCGGGAACTGAAGCTTTCTTT,CASSPQGRGPSGTEAFF,.,TRBV7-8,TRBJ1-1,many
TGCGCCAGCAGCTTCGACGGTAACATGAACACTGAAGCTTTCTTT,CASSFDGNMNTEAFF,.,TRBV5-1,TRBJ1-1,few
TGTGCCAGCAGCCAAAATACCAGGGGGGACCTAGCCAAAAACATTCAGTACTTC,CASSQNTRGDLAKNIQYF,.,TRBV12-3/TRBV12-4,TRBJ2-4,.
TGTGCCAGCAGCCAAGACGGGATATCTTCCTACGAGCAGTACTTC,CASSQDGISSYEQYF,.,TRBV4-2,TRBJ2-7,.